The 27 T cell receptor beta chains in this list originate from one sample, sequenced in a study of blood T cell repertoires in COVID-19. The protocol was immunoSEQ multiplex PCR, while the TCRdb copy is restricted to in-frame clones and leaves out a portion. The sample has 100,000 or so clones; around 88% are singletons. Material: peripheral blood. The receptors originated from a man aged 55 to 69 with acute or convalescent COVID-19.

J is TRBJ1-2 and V is TRBV18; D is perhaps TRBD1 (5 bases). Germline lookup yields CDR1 KGHSH and CDR2 LQKENI. CDR3 size: 14 residues. V was pared by 2 bases and J by 2 bases, with 9 bases between. The CDR3 DNA is TGTGCCAGCTCACCAGACGGGGGGAACTATGGCTACACCTTC. The encoded protein is CASSPDGGNYGYTF.

V gene TRBV7-3 combines with J gene TRBJ1-6; TRBD1 matches at 7 bases. V was clipped by 7 bases and J by 10 bases; unmatched bases: 10. The CDR3 contains 14 residues. Germline CDR1 is SGHTA and CDR2 is FQGTGA. The CDR3 nucleotides are TGTGCCAGCACCCAGGCAGGGGGTGACTCACCCCTCCACTTT. This translates into CASTQAGGDSPLHF.

This clone was observed once. The chain combines TRBV12-3 or TRBV12-4 with TRBJ2-7; no firm D call. Trimming left V 3 bases short and J 2 bases short, with 2 bases between. This CDR3 is built from 11 residues. CDR3 nucleotides: TGTGCCAGCAGTTTTACCTACGAGCAGTACTTC. Translating gives CASSFTYEQYF.

The chain recombines TRBV12-3 or TRBV12-4 with TRBJ2-1; possible D gene TRBD2, 5 bases. V lost 6 bases and J lost 9, with 6 bases in between. The CDR3 covers 10 residues. The CDR3 region is CASRGSEQFF. In DNA, the CDR3 is TGTGCCAGCAGGGGGAGTGAGCAGTTCTTC.

V usage is TRBV6-5 and J usage is TRBJ1-1; D is perhaps TRBD1 (5 bases). Germline assignment: CDR1 MNHEY and CDR2 SVGAGI. The CDR3 has 15 amino acids. The V end lost 0 bases, the J end lost 0 bases, and 8 bases lay between the germline ends. CDR3 nucleotides: TGTGCCAGCAGTTACTCGAGGACAATGAACACTGAAGCTTTCTTT. This sequence encodes CASSYSRTMNTEAFF.

The chain couples TRBV5-4 to TRBJ2-3, with D unclear. Germline CDR1 SGHNT, CDR2 YYREEE (reference sequence). This CDR3 comprises 14 residues. V lost 0 bases and J 6 bases, leaving 11 bases between the germline ends. CDR3 sequence: CASSLAGSRDTQYF. In nucleotides, the CDR3 is TGTGCCAGCAGCTTGGCCGGGTCGCGGGATACGCAGTATTTT.

The V and J genes are TRBV5-6 and TRBJ2-3; tentative D call: TRBD1 (6 bases). This CDR3 is 14 amino acids long. Germline V gene lookup returns CDR1 SGHDT and CDR2 YYEEEE. The germline V and J ends were trimmed by 3 bases and 1 base, with 9 bases remaining between them. CDR3 bases: TGTGCCAGCAGCTGGGACATGGGCACAGATACGCAGTATTTT. Protein: CASSWDMGTDTQYF.

The CDR3 is CATSLKGGSTQYF. CDR3 DNA sequence: TGTGCCACCTCCCTCAAGGGCGGGTCGACCCAGTACTTC. J is TRBJ2-5 and V is TRBV24-1, with a tentative D call TRBD2 (5 bases). This CDR3 is 13 amino acids long. CDR1 is KGHDR, CDR2 SFDVKD, per germline. V was pared by 9 bases and J by 7 bases, with 17 bases between.

The chain combines TRBV19 with TRBJ1-6, with 7 bases that match TRBD1. V lost 7 bases and J lost 10; bases outside the gene matches: 10. Germline V CDR1 and CDR2: LNHDA, SQIVND (reference sequence). This CDR3 has 14 amino acids. CDR3 amino acids: CASNPTGLNSPLHF. DNA for the CDR3: TGTGCCAGTAACCCGACAGGGCTAAACTCACCCCTCCACTTT.

The chain links TRBV30 to TRBJ2-2; TRBD2 might be the D (5 bases). Germline loops: CDR1 GTSNPN, CDR2 SVGIG (reference sequence). Between the trimmed V and J ends, which lost 0 bases and 1 base, there was a span of 12 bases. This CDR3 contains 16 residues. The CDR3 bases are TGTGCCTGGAGTGTAGCGGCTATGCAGAACACCGGGGAGCTGTTTTTT. It translates to CAWSVAAMQNTGELFF.

The genes are TRBV27 and TRBJ2-3; TRBD2 aligns across 8 bases. The germline CDR1 and CDR2 sequences are MNHEY and SMNVEV (reference sequence). Trimming removed 2 bases from V and 1 base from J; junction bases left unmatched: 2. The CDR3 covers 15 residues. CDR3 sequence: CASSLREGRTDTQYF. The CDR3 DNA sequence: TGTGCCAGCAGTTTACGGGAGGGACGCACAGATACGCAGTATTTT.

The chain couples TRBV3-1 (or the pseudogene TRBV3-2) to TRBJ2-7, with 8 bases aligning to TRBD2. Germline V CDR1 and CDR2: LGHDT, YNNKEL (reference sequence). The CDR3 contains 16 residues. The V gene end was trimmed by 3 bases and the J gene end by 6 bases; junction bases not matched to a gene: 13. The CDR3 bases are TGTGCCAGCAGCCAGGGTAGCGGGATCCCTGGCGGCGAGCAGTACTTC. Its translation: CASSQGSGIPGGEQYF.

In its sample, this clone was seen once. The V call is TRBV6-5, the J call TRBJ2-7; 8 bases are shared with TRBD1. There are 16 residues in the CDR3. Germline-derived CDR1 and CDR2 are MNHEY and SVGAGI. V trimming: 0 bases; J trimming: 3 bases; junction bases outside the gene matches: 7. The CDR3: CASSYSGDDRGYEQYF. CDR3 DNA sequence: TGTGCCAGCAGTTACTCTGGGGACGACAGGGGCTACGAGCAGTACTTC.

The chain recombines TRBV19 with TRBJ1-4, with D uncertain. The V end lost 8 bases, the J end lost 4 bases, and 20 bases lay between the germline ends. The CDR3 is 16 amino acids. Germline CDR1 reads LNHDA; CDR2 reads SQIVND (reference sequence). This CDR3 is CASARFFNSLNEKLFF. As DNA, the CDR3 is TGTGCCAGTGCGAGGTTTTTCAACTCTCTTAATGAAAAACTGTTTTTT.

The genes are TRBV7-3 and TRBJ1-1, with 9 positions matching TRBD1. J was trimmed by 2 bases and V by 4 bases; bases with no gene match: 2. This CDR3 spans 14 amino acids. Germline CDR1 reads SGHTA; CDR2 reads FQGTGA. The CDR3 sequence is CASSWGQGNTEAFF. DNA of the CDR3: TGTGCCAGCAGCTGGGGACAGGGTAACACTGAAGCTTTCTTT.

This clone was seen more than once but under ten times. The V gene is TRBV9, the J gene TRBJ2-7, with TRBD1 matching 7 bases. Germline CDR1 and CDR2: SGDLS and YYNGEE. The J segment lost 0 bases and the V segment lost 3 bases, leaving 3 bases of the junction unmatched. The CDR3 loop spans 14 amino acids. The chain's CDR3 is CASSAGGSSYEQYF. In DNA, the CDR3 is TGTGCCAGCAGCGCAGGGGGAAGCTCCTACGAGCAGTACTTC.

The chain has TRBV9 and TRBJ2-5, with TRBD2 identical over 9 bases. V trimming: 4 bases; J trimming: 5 bases; junction bases outside the gene matches: 9. CDR1 and CDR2 from the germline V gene are SGDLS and YYNGEE. CDR3 size: 15 residues. The CDR3 nucleotides read TGTGCCAGCAGCCCCTTAGCGGGAGCGGAGGAGACCCAGTACTTC. Its translation is CASSPLAGAEETQYF.

The V call is TRBV6-5, the J call TRBJ1-1; 7 bases align to TRBD1. The CDR3 covers 16 residues. With V trimmed by 4 bases and J by 1 base, 9 bases remained unmatched. CDR1 and CDR2 from the germline V gene are MNHEY and SVGAGI. DNA for the CDR3: TGTGCCAGCAGTTTCATCACGACAGGGCGGAACACTGAAGCTTTCTTT. Translation gives CASSFITTGRNTEAFF.

The CDR3 loop is CASSLGGNEKLFF. The CDR3 DNA is TGCGCCAGCAGCTTGGGAGGTAATGAAAAACTGTTTTTT. The chain carries TRBV5-1 and TRBJ1-4; D is unclear. The CDR3 covers 13 residues. Trimming took off 0 bases at V and 4 bases at J, with 4 bases between the two ends. Germline lookup yields CDR1 SGHRS and CDR2 YFSETQ.

The gene calls are TRBV27 and TRBJ2-1; D is undetermined. Germline CDR1 reads MNHEY; CDR2 reads SMNVEV (reference sequence). With 2 bases removed from V and 1 base from J, the gap between germline ends came to 12 bases. The CDR3 is 16 residues long. The CDR3 DNA reads TGTGCCAGCAGTTTACGTGAGAGGCCGTCCTACAATGAGCAGTTCTTC. Protein: CASSLRERPSYNEQFF.

This rearrangement joins TRBV19 to TRBJ1-4; TRBD1 matches 7 bases. CDR3 size: 12 residues. Germline CDR1 reads LNHDA; CDR2 reads SQIVND (reference sequence). Trimming took 7 bases from V and 8 from J; bases not matched to a gene: 4. The CDR3 coding sequence is TGTGCCAGTAAAGACAGGGTGGAAAAACTGTTTTTT. It codes for CASKDRVEKLFF.

V is TRBV5-1 and J is TRBJ2-2; D possibly corresponds to TRBD2 (5 bases). Germline V CDR1 and CDR2: SGHRS, YFSETQ. The V gene lost 4 bases and the J gene lost 3 bases, with 19 bases spanning the gap. This CDR3 spans 17 amino acids. This CDR3 is CASSRSRGTGDTGELFF. The DNA for the CDR3 is TGCGCCAGCAGCAGGAGTCGGGGTACTGGTGACACCGGGGAGCTGTTTTTT.

The genes are TRBV30 and TRBJ1-4; 8 nucleotides align to TRBD1. Germline trimming cut 5 bases from V and 7 bases from J; bases unmatched to any gene: 9. Germline-derived CDR1 and CDR2 are GTSNPN and SVGIG (reference sequence). The length of the CDR3 is 14 residues. The chain's CDR3 is CAWSRGRGLEKLFF. The CDR3 bases are TGTGCCTGGTCCCGGGGCAGGGGGCTTGAAAAACTGTTTTTT.

The chain joins TRBV19 to TRBJ1-5; 7 nucleotides match TRBD1. Germline V gene data show CDR1 as LNHDA and CDR2 as SQIVND (reference sequence). V shed 8 bases and J 2 bases; nucleotides not matched to a gene: 9. The CDR3 extends over 15 amino acids. The CDR3: CASAIAGGGNQPQHF. CDR3 coding DNA: TGTGCCAGTGCCATAGCAGGGGGAGGCAATCAGCCCCAGCATTTT.

The chain has TRBV10-3 and TRBJ1-5; TRBD1 aligns across 12 bases. The CDR3 has 15 residues. In germline, CDR1 is ENHRY, CDR2 SYGVKD. Losses at the gene ends were 6 bases for V and 7 bases for J; bases not matched to a gene: 7. CDR3 DNA sequence: TGTGCCATCAGCAGCGGGACAGGGGGCGGGCAGCCCCAGCATTTT. It codes for CAISSGTGGGQPQHF.

V gene TRBV7-9 combines with J gene TRBJ2-6; 9 positions match TRBD1. Germline V gene data show CDR1 as SEHNR and CDR2 as FQNEAQ (reference sequence). This CDR3 spans 19 amino acids. V lost 1 base to trimming and J lost 4 bases; unmatched junction nucleotides: 11. This CDR3 reads CASSLGGQGTFLGANVLTF. CDR3 nucleotide sequence: TGTGCCAGCAGCTTAGGGGGACAGGGTACCTTCTTGGGGGCCAACGTCCTGACTTTC.

The V and J genes are TRBV5-1 and TRBJ2-1; 7 positions agree with TRBD2. The trim removed 0 bases at V and 3 bases at J, leaving 15 bases unmatched. This CDR3 has 19 amino acids. Germline CDR1 is SGHRS and CDR2 is YFSETQ. CDR3 sequence: CASSLEEGRASGNYNEQFF. CDR3 in DNA: TGCGCCAGCAGCTTGGAGGAAGGCAGAGCTAGCGGAAACTACAATGAGCAGTTCTTC.